This T cell receptor (beta chain) was profiled in a study of T cell repertoires in cytomegalovirus infection. Overall study: Public TCR beta signatures were indicative of both CMV infection and a matching HLA type.

One entry per CDR3 protein, called by TCRdb with MiXCR from the reads. The data show around 260,000 distinct CDR3 sequences, about a quarter seen once. Germline V gives CDR1 SGDLS, CDR2 YYNGEE. J was trimmed by 5 bases and V by 3 bases; bases with no gene match: 16. The CDR3 runs 18 residues. V gene TRBV9 combines with J gene TRBJ2-1; 8 nucleotides match TRBD1. The receptor was derived from a human donor in good health (CMV status not recorded). Some clones in this sample may be carry-over from other donors' samples. The sequenced sample consisted of PBMCs. Here the CDR3 DNA reads TGTGCCAGCAGCGAGCCCCAGGACAGGGAATCCCCTGACAATGAGCAGTTCTTC. It specifies CASSEPQDRESPDNEQFF.